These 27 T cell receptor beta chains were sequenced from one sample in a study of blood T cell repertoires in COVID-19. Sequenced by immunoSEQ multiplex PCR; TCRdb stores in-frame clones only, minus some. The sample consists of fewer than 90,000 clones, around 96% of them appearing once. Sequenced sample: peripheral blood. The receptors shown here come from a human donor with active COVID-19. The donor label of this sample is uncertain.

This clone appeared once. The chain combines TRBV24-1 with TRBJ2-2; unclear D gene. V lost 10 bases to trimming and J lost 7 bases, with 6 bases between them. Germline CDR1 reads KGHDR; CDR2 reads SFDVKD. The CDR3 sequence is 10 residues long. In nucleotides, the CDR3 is TGTGCCACTGGCCTCGGGGAGCTGTTTTTT. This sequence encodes CATGLGELFF.

In nucleotides, the CDR3 is TGCAGTGCTAGTCTCAGTAACTATGGCTACACCTTC. This codes for CSASLSNYGYTF. The V call is TRBV20-1, the J call TRBJ1-2; no firm D call. The CDR3 runs to 12 residues. With 3 bases removed from V and 1 base from J, the gap between germline ends came to 6 bases. Germline-derived CDR1 and CDR2 are DFQATT and SNEGSKA (reference sequence).

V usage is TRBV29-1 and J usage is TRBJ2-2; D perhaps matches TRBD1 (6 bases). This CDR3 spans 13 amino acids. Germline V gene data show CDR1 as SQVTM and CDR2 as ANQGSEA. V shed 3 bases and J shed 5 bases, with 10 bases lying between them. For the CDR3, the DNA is TGCAGCGTTGACAGGGGTAGAACCGGGGAGCTGTTTTTT. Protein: CSVDRGRTGELFF.

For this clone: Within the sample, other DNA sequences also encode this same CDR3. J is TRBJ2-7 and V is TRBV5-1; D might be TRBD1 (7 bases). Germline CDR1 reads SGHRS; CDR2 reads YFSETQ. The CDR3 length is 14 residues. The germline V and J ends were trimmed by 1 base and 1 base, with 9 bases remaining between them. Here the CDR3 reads CASSLQGGSYEQYF. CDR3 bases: TGCGCCAGCAGCTTGCAGGGGGGTTCCTACGAGCAGTACTTC.

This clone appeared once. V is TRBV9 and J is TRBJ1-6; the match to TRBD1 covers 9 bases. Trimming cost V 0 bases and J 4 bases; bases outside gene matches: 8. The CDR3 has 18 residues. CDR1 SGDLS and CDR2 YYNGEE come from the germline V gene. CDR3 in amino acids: CASSVAETGTGYNSPLHF. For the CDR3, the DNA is TGTGCCAGCAGCGTAGCTGAAACGGGGACAGGGTATAATTCACCCCTCCACTTT.

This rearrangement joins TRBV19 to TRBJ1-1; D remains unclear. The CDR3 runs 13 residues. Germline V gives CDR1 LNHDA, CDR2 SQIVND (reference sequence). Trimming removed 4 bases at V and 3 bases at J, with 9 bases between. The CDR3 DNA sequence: TGTGCCAGTAGTACACTCCGGGACACTGAAGCTTTCTTT. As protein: CASSTLRDTEAFF.

This CDR3 is CASGLGSLTGDLQYF. The DNA of the CDR3 is TGTGCTAGTGGTTTGGGGTCCTTAACGGGGGACCTACAGTACTTC. The chain employs TRBV12-5 and TRBJ2-4; maybe TRBD2 (6 bases). The CDR3 runs 15 residues. With 1 base removed from V and 13 bases from J, the gap between germline ends came to 20 bases. The V gene's germline CDR1 is LGHNT and CDR2 FRNRAP.

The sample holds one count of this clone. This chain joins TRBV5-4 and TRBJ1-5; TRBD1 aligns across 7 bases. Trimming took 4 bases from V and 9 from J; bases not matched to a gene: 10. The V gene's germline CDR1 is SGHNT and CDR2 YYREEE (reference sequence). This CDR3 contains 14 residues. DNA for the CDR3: TGTGCCAGCAGCAGCCAGGGACAGAATTTGCCCCAGCATTTT. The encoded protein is CASSSQGQNLPQHF.

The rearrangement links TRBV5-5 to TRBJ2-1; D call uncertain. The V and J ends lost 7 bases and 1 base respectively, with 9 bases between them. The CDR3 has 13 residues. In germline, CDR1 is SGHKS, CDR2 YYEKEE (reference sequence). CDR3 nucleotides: TGTGCCAGCCAGGCCATATCCTACAATGAGCAGTTCTTC. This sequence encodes CASQAISYNEQFF.

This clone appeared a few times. CDR3 loop: CASSRNREETQYF. The DNA of the CDR3 is TGTGCCAGCAGTAGAAACAGGGAAGAGACCCAGTACTTC. V usage is TRBV2 and J usage is TRBJ2-5; perhaps TRBD1 as D (6 bases). Trimming shortened V by 5 bases and J by 3 bases, and 10 bases separated the two germline ends. The CDR3 is made up of 13 amino acids. The germline CDR1 and CDR2 sequences are SNHLY and FYNNEI.

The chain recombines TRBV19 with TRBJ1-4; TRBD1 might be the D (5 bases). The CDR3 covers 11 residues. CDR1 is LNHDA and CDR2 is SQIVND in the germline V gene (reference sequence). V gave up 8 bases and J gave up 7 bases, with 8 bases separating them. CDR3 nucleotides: TGTGCCAGTTCGGGGGGTGAAAAACTGTTTTTT. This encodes CASSGGEKLFF.

CDR3 in DNA: TGTGCCAGCAGCCATGACGCAGGCGGGGGGCGGAACGAGCAGTACTTC. Translating it yields CASSHDAGGGRNEQYF. This chain links TRBV7-6 with TRBJ2-7; TRBD2 aligns across 8 bases. Losses at the gene ends were 5 bases for V and 5 bases for J; bases not matched to a gene: 14. The CDR3 has 16 amino acids. The V gene's germline CDR1 is SGHVS and CDR2 FNYEAQ.

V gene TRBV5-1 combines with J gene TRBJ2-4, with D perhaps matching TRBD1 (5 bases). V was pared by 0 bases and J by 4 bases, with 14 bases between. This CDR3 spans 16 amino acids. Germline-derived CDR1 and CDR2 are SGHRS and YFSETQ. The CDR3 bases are TGCGCCAGCAGCTTGGCCTCGGGCAGGGTAAAAAACATTCAGTACTTC. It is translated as CASSLASGRVKNIQYF.

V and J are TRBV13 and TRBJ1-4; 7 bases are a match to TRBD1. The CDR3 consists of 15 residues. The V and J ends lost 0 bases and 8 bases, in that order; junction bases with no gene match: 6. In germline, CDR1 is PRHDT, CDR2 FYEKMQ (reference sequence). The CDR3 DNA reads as TGTGCCAGCAGCTTAGGCTTAAGGGGGCGAGAAAAACTGTTTTTT. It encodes CASSLGLRGREKLFF.

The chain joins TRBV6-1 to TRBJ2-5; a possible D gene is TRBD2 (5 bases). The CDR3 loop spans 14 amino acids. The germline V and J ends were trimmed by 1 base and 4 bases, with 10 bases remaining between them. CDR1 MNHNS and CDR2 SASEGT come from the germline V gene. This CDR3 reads CASSEERVRETQYF. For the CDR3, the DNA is TGTGCCAGCAGTGAAGAGAGGGTTCGAGAGACCCAGTACTTC.

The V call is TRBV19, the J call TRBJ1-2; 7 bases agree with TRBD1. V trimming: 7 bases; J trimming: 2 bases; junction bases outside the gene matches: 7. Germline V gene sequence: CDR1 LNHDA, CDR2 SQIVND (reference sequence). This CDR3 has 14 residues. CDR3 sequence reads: CASTRTGLNYGYTF. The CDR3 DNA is TGTGCCAGTACCCGGACAGGTCTAAACTATGGCTACACCTTC.

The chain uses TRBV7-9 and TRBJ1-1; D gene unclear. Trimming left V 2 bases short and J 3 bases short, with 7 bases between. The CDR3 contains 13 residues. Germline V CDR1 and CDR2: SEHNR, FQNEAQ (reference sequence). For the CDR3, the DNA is TGTGCCAGCAGCTTAACGCAGTACACTGAAGCTTTCTTT. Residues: CASSLTQYTEAFF.

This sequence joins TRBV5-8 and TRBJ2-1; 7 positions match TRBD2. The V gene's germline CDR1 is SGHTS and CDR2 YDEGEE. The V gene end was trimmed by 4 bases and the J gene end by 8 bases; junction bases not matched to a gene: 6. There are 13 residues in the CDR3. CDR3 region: CASSPGLDHEQFF. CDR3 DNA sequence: TGTGCCAGCAGCCCAGGACTAGATCATGAGCAGTTCTTC.

CDR3 DNA sequence: TGTGCCAGCAGCTTACAGGACAATAATTGGATTGGCTACACCTTC. It translates to CASSLQDNNWIGYTF. This sequence joins TRBV7-9 and TRBJ1-2, with D possibly being TRBD1 (5 bases). The CDR3 is made up of 15 amino acids. V lost 2 bases to trimming and J lost 7 bases, with 17 bases between them. Per germline, CDR1 SEHNR and CDR2 FQNEAQ (reference sequence). Drawing the rest from reference TRBV7-9 and TRBJ1-2, the complete variable domain is DTGVSQNPRHKITKRGQNVTFRCDPISEHNRLYWYRQTLGQGPEFLTYFQNEAQLEKSRLLSDRFSAERPKGSFSTLEIQRTEQGDSAMYLCASSLQDNNWIGYTFGSGTRLTVV.

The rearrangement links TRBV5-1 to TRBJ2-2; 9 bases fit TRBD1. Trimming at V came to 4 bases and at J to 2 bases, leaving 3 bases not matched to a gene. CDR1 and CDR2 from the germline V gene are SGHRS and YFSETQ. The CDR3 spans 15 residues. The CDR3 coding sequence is TGCGCCAGCAGCCGGGACAGGGTCAACACCGGGGAGCTGTTTTTT. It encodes CASSRDRVNTGELFF.

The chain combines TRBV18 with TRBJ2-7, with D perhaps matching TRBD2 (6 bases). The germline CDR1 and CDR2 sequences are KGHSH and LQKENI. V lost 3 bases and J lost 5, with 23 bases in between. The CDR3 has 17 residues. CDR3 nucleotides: TGTGCCAGCTCACCCTTCGAAGGAGGTGGAGGGCTGGACGAGCAGTACTTC. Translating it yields CASSPFEGGGGLDEQYF.

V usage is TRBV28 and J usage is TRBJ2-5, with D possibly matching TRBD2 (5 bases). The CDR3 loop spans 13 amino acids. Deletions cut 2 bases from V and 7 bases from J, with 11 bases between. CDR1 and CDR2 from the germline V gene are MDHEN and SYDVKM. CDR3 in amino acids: CASSLGPRGTQYF. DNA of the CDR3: TGTGCCAGCAGTTTAGGGCCCCGGGGGACCCAGTACTTC.

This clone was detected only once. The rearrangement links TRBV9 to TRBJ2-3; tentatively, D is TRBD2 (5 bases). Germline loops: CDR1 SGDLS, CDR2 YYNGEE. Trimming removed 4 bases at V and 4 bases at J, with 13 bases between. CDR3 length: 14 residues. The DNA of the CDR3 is TGTGCCAGCAGCCCGGGGAGCGGCCCAGATACGCAGTATTTT. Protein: CASSPGSGPDTQYF.

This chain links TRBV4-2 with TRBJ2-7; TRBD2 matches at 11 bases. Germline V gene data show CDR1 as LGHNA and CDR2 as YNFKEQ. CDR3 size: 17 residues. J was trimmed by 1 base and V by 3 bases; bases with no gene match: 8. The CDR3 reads CASSQRTGTSGSYEQYF. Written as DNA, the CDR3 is TGTGCCAGCAGCCAGAGAACCGGGACTAGCGGATCCTACGAGCAGTACTTC.

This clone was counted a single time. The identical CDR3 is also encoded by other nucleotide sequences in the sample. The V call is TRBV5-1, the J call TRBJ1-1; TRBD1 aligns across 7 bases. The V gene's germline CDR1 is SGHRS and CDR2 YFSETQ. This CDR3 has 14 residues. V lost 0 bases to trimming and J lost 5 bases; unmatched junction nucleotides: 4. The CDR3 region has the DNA TGCGCCAGCAGCTTGGGACAGGGCCGGACTGAAGCTTTCTTT. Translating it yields CASSLGQGRTEAFF.

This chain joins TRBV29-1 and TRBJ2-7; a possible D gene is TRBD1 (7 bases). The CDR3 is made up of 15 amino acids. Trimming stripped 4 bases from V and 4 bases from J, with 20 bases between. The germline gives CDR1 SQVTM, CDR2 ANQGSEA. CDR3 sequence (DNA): TGCAGCGTTGCGACAGGGTTCGGGGGCATGTACGAGCAGTACTTC. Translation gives CSVATGFGGMYEQYF.

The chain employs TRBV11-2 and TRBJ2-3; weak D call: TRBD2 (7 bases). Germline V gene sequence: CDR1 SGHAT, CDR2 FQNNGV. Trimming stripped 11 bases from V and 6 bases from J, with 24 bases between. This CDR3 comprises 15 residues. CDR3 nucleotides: TGTGCCTCCGTGGTGGACCGGGGGGCCGTGGATACGCAGTATTTT. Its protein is CASVVDRGAVDTQYF.